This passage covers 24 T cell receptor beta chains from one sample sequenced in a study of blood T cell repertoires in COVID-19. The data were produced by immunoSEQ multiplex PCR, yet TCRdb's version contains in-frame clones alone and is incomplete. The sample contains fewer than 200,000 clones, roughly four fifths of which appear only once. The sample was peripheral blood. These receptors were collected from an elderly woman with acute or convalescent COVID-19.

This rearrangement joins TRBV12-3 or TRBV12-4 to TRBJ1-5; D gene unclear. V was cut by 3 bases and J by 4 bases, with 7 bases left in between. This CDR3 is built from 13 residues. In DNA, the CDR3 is TGTGCCAGCAGTTTCGCACGGAATCAGCCCCAGCATTTT. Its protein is CASSFARNQPQHF.

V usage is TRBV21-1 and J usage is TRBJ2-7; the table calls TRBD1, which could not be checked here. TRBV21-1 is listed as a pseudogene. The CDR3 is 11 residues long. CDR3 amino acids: CASSTHYEQYF. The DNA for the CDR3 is TGTGCCAGCAGCACACACTACGAGCAGTACTTC.

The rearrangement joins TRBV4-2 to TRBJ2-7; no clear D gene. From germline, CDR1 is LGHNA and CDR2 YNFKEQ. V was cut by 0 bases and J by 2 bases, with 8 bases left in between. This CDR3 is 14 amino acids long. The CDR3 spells CASSQEAGPYEQYF. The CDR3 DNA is TGTGCCAGCAGCCAAGAGGCAGGCCCCTACGAGCAGTACTTC.

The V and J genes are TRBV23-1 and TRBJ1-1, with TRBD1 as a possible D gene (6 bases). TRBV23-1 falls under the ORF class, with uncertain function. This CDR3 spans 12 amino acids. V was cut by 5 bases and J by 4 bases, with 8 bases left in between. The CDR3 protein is CASSTGSTEAFF. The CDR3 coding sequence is TGCGCCAGCAGTACAGGGAGCACTGAAGCTTTCTTT.

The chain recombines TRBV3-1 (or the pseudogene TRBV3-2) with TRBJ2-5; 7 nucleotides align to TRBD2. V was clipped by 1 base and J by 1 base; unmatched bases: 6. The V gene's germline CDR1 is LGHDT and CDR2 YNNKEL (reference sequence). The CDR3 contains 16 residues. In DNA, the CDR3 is TGTGCCAGCAGCCAAGGTCGCGGACTAGTCCAAGAGACCCAGTACTTC. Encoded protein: CASSQGRGLVQETQYF.

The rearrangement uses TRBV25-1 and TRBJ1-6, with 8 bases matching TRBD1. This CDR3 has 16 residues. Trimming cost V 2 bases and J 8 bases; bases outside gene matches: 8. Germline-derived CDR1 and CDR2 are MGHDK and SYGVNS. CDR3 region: CASSEGRGLRDSPLHF. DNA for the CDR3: TGTGCCAGCAGTGAAGGCAGGGGGCTTCGGGATTCACCCCTCCACTTT.

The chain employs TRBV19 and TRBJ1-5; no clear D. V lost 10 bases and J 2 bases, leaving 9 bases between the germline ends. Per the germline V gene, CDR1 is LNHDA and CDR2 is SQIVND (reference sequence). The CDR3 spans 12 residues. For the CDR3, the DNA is TGTGCCACCGACGAGGGCAATCAGCCCCAGCATTTT. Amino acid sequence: CATDEGNQPQHF.

CDR3: CASSQVGGNTGELFF. CDR3 sequence (DNA): TGTGCCAGCAGCCAAGTAGGGGGGAACACCGGGGAGCTGTTTTTT. The chain is built from TRBV3-1 (or the pseudogene TRBV3-2) and TRBJ2-2, with D possibly TRBD1 on 6 matching bases. The ends were cut back, 1 base at V and 1 base at J, with 7 bases in the middle. This CDR3 comprises 15 residues. CDR1 and CDR2 from the germline V gene are LGHDT and YNNKEL (reference sequence).

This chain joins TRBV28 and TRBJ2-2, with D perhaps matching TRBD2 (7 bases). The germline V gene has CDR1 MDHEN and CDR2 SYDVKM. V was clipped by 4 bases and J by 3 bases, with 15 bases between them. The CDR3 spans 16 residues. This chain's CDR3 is CASSSPGRGHTGELFF. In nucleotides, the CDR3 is TGTGCCAGCAGTTCACCGGGGCGGGGGCACACCGGGGAGCTGTTTTTT.

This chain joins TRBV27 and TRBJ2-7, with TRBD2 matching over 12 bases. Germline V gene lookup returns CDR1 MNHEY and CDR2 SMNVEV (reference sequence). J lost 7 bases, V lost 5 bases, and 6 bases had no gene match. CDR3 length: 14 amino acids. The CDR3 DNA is TGTGCCAGCAGTAGACTAGCGGGAGTAGGGGAGCAGTACTTC. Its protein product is CASSRLAGVGEQYF.

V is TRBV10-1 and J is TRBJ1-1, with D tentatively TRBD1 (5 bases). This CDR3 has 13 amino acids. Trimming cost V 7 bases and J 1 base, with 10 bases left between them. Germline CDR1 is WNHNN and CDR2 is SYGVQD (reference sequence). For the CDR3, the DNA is TGCGCCAGCAAAGGGGCAGGGAACACTGAAGCTTTCTTT. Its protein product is CASKGAGNTEAFF.

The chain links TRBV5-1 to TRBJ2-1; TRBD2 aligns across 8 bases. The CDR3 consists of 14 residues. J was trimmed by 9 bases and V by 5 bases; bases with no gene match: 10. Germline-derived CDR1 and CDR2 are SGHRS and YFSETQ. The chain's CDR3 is CASRAGLDSFEQFF. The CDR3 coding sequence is TGCGCCAGCAGAGCGGGACTAGACTCTTTTGAGCAGTTCTTC.

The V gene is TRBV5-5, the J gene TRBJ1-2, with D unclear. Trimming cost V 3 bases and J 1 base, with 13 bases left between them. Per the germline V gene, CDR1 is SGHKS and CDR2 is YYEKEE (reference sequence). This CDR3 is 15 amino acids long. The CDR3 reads CASSSEGAFNYGYTF. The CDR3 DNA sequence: TGTGCCAGCAGCTCGGAAGGAGCCTTTAACTATGGCTACACCTTC.

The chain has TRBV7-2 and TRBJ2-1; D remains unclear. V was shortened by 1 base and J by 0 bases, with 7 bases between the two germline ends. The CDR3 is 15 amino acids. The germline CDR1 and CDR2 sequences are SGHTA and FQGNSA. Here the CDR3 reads CASSLDLLSYNEQFF. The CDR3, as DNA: TGTGCCAGCAGCTTAGACCTACTCTCCTACAATGAGCAGTTCTTC.

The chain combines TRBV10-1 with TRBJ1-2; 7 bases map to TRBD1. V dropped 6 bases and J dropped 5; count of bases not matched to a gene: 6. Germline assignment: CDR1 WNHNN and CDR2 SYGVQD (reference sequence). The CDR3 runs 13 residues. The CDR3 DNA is TGCGCCAGCAGCACAGGGGCACTATATGGCTACACCTTC. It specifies CASSTGALYGYTF.

DNA for the CDR3: TGTGCCAGCAGCTTACTGACAGAGAATAACACTGAAGCTTTCTTT. Encoded protein: CASSLLTENNTEAFF. V gene TRBV7-3 combines with J gene TRBJ1-1; D may be TRBD1 (5 bases). Looked up from germline, CDR1 is SGHTA and CDR2 is FQGTGA. The CDR3 contains 15 residues. Trimming shortened V by 2 bases and J by 2 bases, and 12 bases separated the two germline ends.

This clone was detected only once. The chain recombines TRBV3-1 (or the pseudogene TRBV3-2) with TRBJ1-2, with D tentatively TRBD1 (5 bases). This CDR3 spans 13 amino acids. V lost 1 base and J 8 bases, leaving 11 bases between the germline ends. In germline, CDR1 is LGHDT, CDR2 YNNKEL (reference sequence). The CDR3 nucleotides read TGTGCCAGCAGCCAAGTAAGGGGCTGGGGCTACACCTTC. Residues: CASSQVRGWGYTF.

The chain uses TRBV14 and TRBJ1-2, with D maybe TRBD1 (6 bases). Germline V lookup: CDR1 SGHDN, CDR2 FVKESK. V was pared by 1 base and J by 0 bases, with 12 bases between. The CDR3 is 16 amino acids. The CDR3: CASSQVGGRTNYGYTF. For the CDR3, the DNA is TGTGCCAGCAGCCAAGTAGGGGGAAGGACTAACTATGGCTACACCTTC.

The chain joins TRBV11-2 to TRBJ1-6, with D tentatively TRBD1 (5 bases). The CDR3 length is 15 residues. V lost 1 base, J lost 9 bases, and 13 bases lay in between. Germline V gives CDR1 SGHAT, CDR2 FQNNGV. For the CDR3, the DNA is TGTGCCAGCAGCTTAGCTGACAGCGTTTCTTCACCCCTCCACTTT. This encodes CASSLADSVSSPLHF. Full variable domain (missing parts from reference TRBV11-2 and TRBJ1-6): EAGVAQSPRYKIIEKRQSVAFWCNPISGHATLYWYQQILGQGPKLLIQFQNNGVVDDSQLPKDRFSAERLKGVDSTLKIQPAKLEDSAVYLCASSLADSVSSPLHFGNGTRLTVT.

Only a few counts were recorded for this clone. CDR3 loop: CASSILAGAPRAQFF. CDR3 coding DNA: TGTGCCAGCAGTATACTAGCGGGGGCCCCTAGGGCGCAGTTCTTC. The chain is built from TRBV6-5 and TRBJ2-1, with 11 positions matching TRBD2. The CDR3 sequence is 15 residues long. The V gene's germline CDR1 is MNHEY and CDR2 SVGAGI. V trimming: 5 bases; J trimming: 12 bases; junction bases outside the gene matches: 12.

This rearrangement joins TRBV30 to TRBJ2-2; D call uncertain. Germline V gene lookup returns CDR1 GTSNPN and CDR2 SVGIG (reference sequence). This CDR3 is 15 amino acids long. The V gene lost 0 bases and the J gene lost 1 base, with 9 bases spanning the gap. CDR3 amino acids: CAWSVKAGNTGELFF. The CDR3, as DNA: TGTGCCTGGAGTGTGAAAGCTGGGAACACCGGGGAGCTGTTTTTT.

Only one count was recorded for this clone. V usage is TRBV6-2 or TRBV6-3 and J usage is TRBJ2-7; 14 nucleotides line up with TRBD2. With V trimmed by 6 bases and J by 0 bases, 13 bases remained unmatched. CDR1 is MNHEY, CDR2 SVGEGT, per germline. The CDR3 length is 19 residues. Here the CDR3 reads CASSPDGLAGGPFSYEQYF. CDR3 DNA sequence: TGTGCCAGCAGCCCAGACGGACTAGCGGGGGGCCCGTTCTCCTACGAGCAGTACTTC.

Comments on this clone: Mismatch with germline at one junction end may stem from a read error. The CDR3 bases are TGTGCCAGCAGTGTTCGACAGGGGCTGTATCAAGAAACCCAGTACTTC. This codes for CASSVRQGLYQETQYF. The chain has TRBV6-2 or TRBV6-3 and TRBJ2-5, with TRBD1 identical over 8 bases. CDR3 length: 16 residues. From germline, CDR1 is MNHEY and CDR2 SVGEGT.

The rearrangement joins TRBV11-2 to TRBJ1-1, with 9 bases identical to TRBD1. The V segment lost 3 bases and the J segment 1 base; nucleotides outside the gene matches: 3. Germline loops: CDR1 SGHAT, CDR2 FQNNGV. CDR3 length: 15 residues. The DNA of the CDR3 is TGTGCCAGCAGCTTGGGGGGACAGGGGAACACTGAAGCTTTCTTT. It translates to CASSLGGQGNTEAFF.